The 29 T cell receptor beta chains reported below all come from one sample, sequenced in a study of cytomegalovirus exposure and HLA in healthy donors (TCRdb year 2017). Libraries were built with the immunoSEQ multiplex PCR assay. For the multiplex PCR, a mixture combining 60 forward primers for TCR Vbeta segments and 13 reverse primers for TCR Jbeta segments was used. TCRdb holds this immuneACCESS table with in-frame rearrangements only. Some clones are missing; in checked studies, unresolved V genes explain under half, and the rest has no known cause. For this sample there are approximately 110,000 clones; 77% appear just once. 3.5% to 4% of the sample is in the top ten clones. The sequencing input was PBMCs. The receptors shown here come from a human donor in good health.

The gene calls are TRBV10-2 and TRBJ2-4, with D perhaps TRBD2 (6 bases). The CDR3 is 21 residues long. The V end lost 0 bases, the J end lost 4 bases, and 28 bases lay between the germline ends. CDR1 is WSHSY, CDR2 SAAADI, per germline. CDR3 sequence (DNA): TGCGCCAGCAGTGAGTCGATCGGGGGTGGCGAGATTAGTCTAAGGAAAAACATTCAGTACTTC. Protein sequence: CASSESIGGGEISLRKNIQYF.

The CDR3 loop reads CASSLGLAGGEQYF. CDR3 sequence (DNA): TGTGCCAGCAGCCTTGGACTAGCGGGAGGCGAGCAGTACTTC. The chain is built from TRBV7-9 and TRBJ2-7, with 14 nucleotides matching TRBD2. J gave up 6 bases and V 5 bases, and 3 bases lay outside the gene matches. CDR1 is SEHNR and CDR2 is FQNEAQ in the germline V gene (reference sequence). The CDR3 sequence is 14 residues long. Filled out from reference TRBV7-9 and TRBJ2-7, the complete variable domain reads DTGVSQNPRHKITKRGQNVTFRCDPISEHNRLYWYRQTLGQGPEFLTYFQNEAQLEKSRLLSDRFSAERPKGSFSTLEIQRTEQGDSAMYLCASSLGLAGGEQYFGPGTRLTVT.

The V gene is TRBV5-1, the J gene TRBJ1-4; D remains unclear. The V end lost 4 bases, the J end lost 1 base, and 8 bases lay between the germline ends. The CDR3 runs to 14 residues. Germline CDR1 SGHRS, CDR2 YFSETQ. CDR3 in DNA: TGCGCCAGCAGCCCGGGTGGAACTAATGAAAAACTGTTTTTT. It is translated as CASSPGGTNEKLFF.

The chain links TRBV18 to TRBJ2-5; 8 nucleotides match TRBD1. The better agreement between TRBJ2-7 and the DNA end casts doubt on the J call. CDR1 is KGHSH, CDR2 LQKENI, per germline. This CDR3 has 17 residues. The CDR3 bases are TGTGCCAGCTCACCCTACCGACAGGGGCCCAGACCCTACGAGCAGTACTTC. Protein sequence: CASSPYRQGPRPYEQYF.

The chain is built from TRBV5-1 and TRBJ2-1; D call uncertain. The germline V and J ends were trimmed by 5 bases and 6 bases, with 6 bases remaining between them. This CDR3 is built from 11 residues. Germline-derived CDR1 and CDR2 are SGHRS and YFSETQ. CDR3 DNA sequence: TGCGCCAGCAGATCCAGCAATGAGCAGTTCTTC. The encoded protein is CASRSSNEQFF.

The sample holds one count of this clone. This chain links TRBV28 with TRBJ2-3; 9 bases are shared with TRBD2. Germline CDR1 MDHEN, CDR2 SYDVKM. This CDR3 is built from 15 residues. The V and J ends lost 8 bases and 1 base, in that order; junction bases with no gene match: 7. CDR3 sequence (DNA): TGTGCCAGCCGGGGGGCGGGAGGGGGCACAGATACGCAGTATTTT. This encodes CASRGAGGGTDTQYF. Full variable domain (missing parts from reference TRBV28 and TRBJ2-3): DVKVTQSSRYLVKRTGEKVFLECVQDMDHENMFWYRQDPGLGLRLIYFSYDVKMKEKGDIPEGYSVSREKKERFSLILESASTNQTSMYLCASRGAGGGTDTQYFGPGTRLTVL.

The chain employs TRBV11-3 and TRBJ2-1, with TRBD2 as a possible D gene (5 bases). The CDR3 totals 15 residues. Trimming removed 3 bases from V and 3 bases from J, with 12 bases in between. CDR1 is SGHNT, CDR2 YENEEA, per germline. The CDR3: CASSLHRTVYNEQFF. The CDR3 nucleotides read TGTGCCAGCAGCTTGCACCGGACTGTCTACAATGAGCAGTTCTTC.

This clone was recorded only once. V usage is TRBV19 and J usage is TRBJ1-3; D may be TRBD1 (5 bases). V was pared by 4 bases and J by 0 bases, with 13 bases between. Germline CDR1 LNHDA, CDR2 SQIVND (reference sequence). This CDR3 contains 16 residues. The CDR3 DNA reads TGTGCCAGTAGTAGGTCGACAGCGGGCTCTGGAAACACCATATATTTT. It is translated as CASSRSTAGSGNTIYF.

The V gene is TRBV10-3, the J gene TRBJ1-2, with D maybe TRBD1 (6 bases). The germline V gene has CDR1 ENHRY and CDR2 SYGVKD. This CDR3 comprises 15 residues. V dropped 2 bases and J dropped 1 base, with 11 bases sitting between them. The CDR3 bases are TGTGCCATCAGTGAGATGTCAGGGGTTAACTATGGCTACACCTTC. Amino acid sequence: CAISEMSGVNYGYTF.

This chain uses TRBV2 with TRBJ1-2, with D possibly matching TRBD1 (6 bases). Deletions cut 6 bases from V and 4 bases from J, with 18 bases between. The germline gives CDR1 SNHLY, CDR2 FYNNEI. The CDR3 consists of 15 residues. This CDR3 is CASRGGTFTGYGYTF. The CDR3 nucleotides are TGTGCCAGCAGAGGTGGGACATTTACGGGCTATGGCTACACCTTC.

This chain joins TRBV7-6 and TRBJ2-7; 10 nucleotides match TRBD1. J lost 3 bases, V lost 5 bases, and 7 bases had no gene match. CDR1 SGHVS and CDR2 FNYEAQ come from the germline V gene. The CDR3 is 15 residues long. CDR3 region: CASSQGQGEFYEQYF. The CDR3 DNA sequence: TGTGCCAGCAGCCAAGGACAGGGGGAATTCTACGAGCAGTACTTC.

This clone has more than one count but fewer than ten. The V and J genes are TRBV20-1 and TRBJ2-1; no firm D call. Germline loops: CDR1 DFQATT, CDR2 SNEGSKA (reference sequence). The CDR3 has 11 residues. V was shortened by 3 bases and J by 9 bases, with 9 bases between the two germline ends. CDR3: CSASRRGEQFF. The CDR3 DNA follows: TGCAGTGCTAGTCGACGCGGTGAGCAGTTCTTC.

This chain connects TRBV19 to TRBJ2-1; 10 bases fit TRBD2. V lost 7 bases and J lost 8; bases outside the gene matches: 8. This CDR3 contains 14 residues. Germline V gene sequence: CDR1 LNHDA, CDR2 SQIVND (reference sequence). The CDR3 here is CASKRAGGPYEQFF. In DNA, the CDR3 is TGTGCCAGTAAGAGAGCGGGAGGGCCATATGAGCAGTTCTTC.

The chain carries TRBV28 and TRBJ2-1; 8 positions agree with TRBD2. The V gene's germline CDR1 is MDHEN and CDR2 SYDVKM. V lost 4 bases to trimming and J lost 6 bases; unmatched junction nucleotides: 8. This CDR3 has 15 amino acids. The DNA for the CDR3 is TGTGCCAGCAGTTGGACTAGCTCCCCCTCCAATGAGCAGTTCTTC. This gives the protein CASSWTSSPSNEQFF.

The chain joins TRBV5-6 to TRBJ1-6, with a possible D match to TRBD1 (6 bases). This CDR3 comprises 17 residues. Germline V gene data show CDR1 as SGHDT and CDR2 as YYEEEE. V lost 5 bases and J 0 bases, leaving 15 bases between the germline ends. The CDR3 sequence: CASSPRQARSYNSPLHF. The CDR3 DNA reads as TGTGCCAGCAGTCCAAGACAGGCCCGCTCCTATAATTCACCCCTCCACTTT.

The sample holds a few counts of this clone. CDR3 region: CASSFWGGGYEQYF. In DNA, the CDR3 is TGTGCCAGCAGCTTTTGGGGCGGGGGCTACGAGCAGTACTTC. The chain employs TRBV5-6 and TRBJ2-7, with 7 bases that match TRBD2. Germline CDR1 and CDR2: SGHDT and YYEEEE. V lost 2 bases and J lost 3; bases outside the gene matches: 5. This CDR3 region has 14 residues.

This chain uses TRBV15 with TRBJ2-3; D not certain. In germline, CDR1 is LNHNV, CDR2 YYDKDF (reference sequence). Trimming removed 0 bases at V and 6 bases at J, with 7 bases between. The CDR3 loop spans 13 amino acids. The CDR3 nucleotides read TGTGCCACCAGCAGAGATCTACAGGATACGCAGTATTTT. The encoded protein is CATSRDLQDTQYF.

The rearrangement joins TRBV6-1 to TRBJ2-7, with 7 bases identical to TRBD1. V trimming: 11 bases; J trimming: 2 bases; junction bases outside the gene matches: 6. Germline values: CDR1 MNHNS, CDR2 SASEGT. This CDR3 contains 12 residues. The DNA of the CDR3 is TGTGCCGTACGACAGGGAGCCTACGAGCAGTACTTC. Translated: CAVRQGAYEQYF.

The genes are TRBV18 and TRBJ2-6; possibly TRBD2 for D (5 bases). This CDR3 comprises 15 residues. V was cut by 3 bases and J by 0 bases, with 6 bases left in between. Germline CDR1 is KGHSH and CDR2 is LQKENI. This chain's CDR3 is CASSPTTSGANVLTF. DNA for the CDR3: TGTGCCAGCTCACCGACTACCTCTGGGGCCAACGTCCTGACTTTC. Together with reference TRBV18 and TRBJ2-6, the CDR3 gives the full variable domain: NAGVMQNPRHLVRRRGQEARLRCSPMKGHSHVYWYRQLPEEGLKFMVYLQKENIIDESGMPKERFSAEFPKEGPSILRIQQVVRGDSAAYFCASSPTTSGANVLTFGAGSRLTVL.

This chain connects TRBV19 to TRBJ1-5; weak D call: TRBD1 (6 bases). V was shortened by 6 bases and J by 3 bases, with 15 bases between the two germline ends. Per the germline V gene, CDR1 is LNHDA and CDR2 is SQIVND (reference sequence). There are 15 residues in the CDR3. The CDR3 spells CASRPATGNNQPQHF. CDR3 in DNA: TGTGCCAGTAGGCCCGCGACAGGTAACAATCAGCCCCAGCATTTT.

The CDR3 reads CASRPGHQGGTGELFF. The CDR3 DNA reads as TGTGCCAGTAGGCCCGGTCACCAAGGGGGCACCGGGGAGCTGTTTTTT. J is TRBJ2-2 and V is TRBV19, with D possibly matching TRBD1 (6 bases). Germline V gene sequence: CDR1 LNHDA, CDR2 SQIVND (reference sequence). This CDR3 region has 16 residues. Deletions cut 6 bases from V and 4 bases from J, with 18 bases between.

The chain combines TRBV5-5 with TRBJ2-5, with D perhaps TRBD1 (6 bases). Trimming shortened V by 2 bases and J by 5 bases, and 13 bases separated the two germline ends. CDR1 SGHKS and CDR2 YYEKEE come from the germline V gene (reference sequence). This CDR3 has 14 residues. In DNA form, the CDR3 reads TGTGCCAGCAGCTTAACAGGGAACGTGGAGACCCAGTACTTC. Encoded protein: CASSLTGNVETQYF.

This chain links TRBV28 with TRBJ2-1; TRBD2 agrees at 13 bases. The V and J ends lost 4 bases and 8 bases, in that order; junction bases with no gene match: 8. Germline V gene lookup returns CDR1 MDHEN and CDR2 SYDVKM. The CDR3 is made up of 16 amino acids. CDR3 in DNA: TGTGCCAGCAGTTCATCCGGGACTAGCGGGATATATGAGCAGTTCTTC. Its translation is CASSSSGTSGIYEQFF.

The V and J genes are TRBV6-5 and TRBJ2-5; weak D call: TRBD1 (5 bases). The V gene lost 0 bases and the J gene lost 4 bases, with 9 bases spanning the gap. The length of the CDR3 is 14 residues. Germline-derived CDR1 and CDR2 are MNHEY and SVGAGI. This chain's CDR3 is CASSYSQGPETQYF. The CDR3 nucleotides are TGTGCCAGCAGTTACTCTCAGGGTCCAGAGACCCAGTACTTC.

The rearrangement uses TRBV7-2 and TRBJ1-2; 9 bases match TRBD1. This CDR3 has 15 amino acids. Germline V gene lookup returns CDR1 SGHTA and CDR2 FQGNSA. The trim removed 5 bases at V and 8 bases at J, leaving 12 bases unmatched. The CDR3 nucleotides are TGTGCCAGCAGCCGCCAGCTACAGGGGGCGGGGGGCTACACCTTC. Translating it yields CASSRQLQGAGGYTF. The full variable domain, its missing parts supplied by reference TRBV7-2 and TRBJ1-2, is GAGVSQSPSNKVTEKGKDVELRCDPISGHTALYWYRQSLGQGLEFLIYFQGNSAPDKSGLPSDRFSAERTGGSVSTLTIQRTQQEDSAVYLCASSRQLQGAGGYTFGSGTRLTVV.

This clone appeared a single time. The chain uses TRBV5-1 and TRBJ1-3; 12 bases align to TRBD1. V trimming: 4 bases; J trimming: 3 bases; junction bases outside the gene matches: 11. This CDR3 comprises 18 residues. Germline V CDR1 and CDR2: SGHRS, YFSETQ. The CDR3 region has the DNA TGCGCCAGCAGCGGAACCGGGACAGGGGGCTCCATTGGAAACACCATATATTTT. This codes for CASSGTGTGGSIGNTIYF.

This clone was observed a few times. The chain links TRBV6-5 to TRBJ2-1; D is uncertain. Trimming pared 6 bases from V and 1 base from J, leaving 7 bases between. The germline V gene encodes CDR1 MNHEY and CDR2 SVGAGI. CDR3 length equals 13 residues. CDR3 bases: TGTGCCAGCAGGAGCAGGTCCTACAATGAGCAGTTCTTC. Amino acids: CASRSRSYNEQFF.

The genes are TRBV28 and TRBJ2-7; D not certain. In germline, CDR1 is MDHEN, CDR2 SYDVKM. This CDR3 has 11 residues. The chain's CDR3 is CQVGSSYEQYF. The CDR3 region has the DNA TGTCAGGTGGGCAGCTCCTACGAGCAGTACTTC.

This sequence joins TRBV11-3 and TRBJ1-2, with D possibly matching TRBD1 (5 bases). This CDR3 comprises 18 residues. Trimming took off 0 bases at V and 3 bases at J, with 20 bases between the two ends. Germline loops: CDR1 SGHNT, CDR2 YENEEA. The CDR3 sequence is CASSLDEGLVYYDYGYTF. The DNA for the CDR3 is TGTGCCAGCAGCTTAGATGAGGGACTGGTTTATTACGACTATGGCTACACCTTC.